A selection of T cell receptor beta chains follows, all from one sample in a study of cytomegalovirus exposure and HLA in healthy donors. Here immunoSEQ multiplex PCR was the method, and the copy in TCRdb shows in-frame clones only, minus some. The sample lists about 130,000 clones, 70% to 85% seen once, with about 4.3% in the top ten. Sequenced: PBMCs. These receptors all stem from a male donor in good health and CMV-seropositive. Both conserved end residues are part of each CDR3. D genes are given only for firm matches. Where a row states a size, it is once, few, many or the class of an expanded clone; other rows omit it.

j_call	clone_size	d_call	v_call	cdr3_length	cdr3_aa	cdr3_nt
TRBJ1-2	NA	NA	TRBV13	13	CASSFAGSSGYTF	TGTGCCAGCAGCTTTGCAGGGTCTTCCGGCTACACCTTC
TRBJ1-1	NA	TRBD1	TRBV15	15	CATSKEGTGFTEAFF	TGTGCCACCAGCAAGGAGGGGACAGGGTTTACTGAAGCTTTCTTT
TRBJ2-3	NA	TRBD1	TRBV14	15	CASSKDRGSTDTQYF	TGTGCCAGCAGTAAGGACAGGGGTAGCACAGATACGCAGTATTTT
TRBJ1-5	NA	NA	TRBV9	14	CASSPAYSNQPQHF	TGTGCCAGCAGCCCCGCGTATAGCAATCAGCCCCAGCATTTT
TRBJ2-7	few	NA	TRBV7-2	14	CASSLALRVAEQYF	TGTGCCAGCAGCTTAGCGTTACGGGTTGCCGAGCAGTACTTC
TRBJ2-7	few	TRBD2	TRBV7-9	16	CASSLALAGVRDEQYF	TGTGCCAGCAGCTTAGCCCTAGCGGGAGTACGAGACGAGCAGTACTTC
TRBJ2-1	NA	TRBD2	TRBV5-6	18	CASSSGLAGPNSYNEQFF	TGTGCCAGCAGCTCGGGACTAGCGGGTCCGAACTCCTACAATGAGCAGTTCTTC
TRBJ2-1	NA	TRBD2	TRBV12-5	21	CASGLYPGSPTGTSAYNEQFF	TGTGCTAGTGGTTTGTACCCAGGGTCCCCAACCGGGACTAGCGCCTACAATGAGCAGTTCTTC
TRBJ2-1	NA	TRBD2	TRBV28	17	CASSLNTREGRNNEQFF	TGTGCCAGCAGCCTAAATACGCGGGAGGGGAGGAACAATGAGCAGTTCTTC
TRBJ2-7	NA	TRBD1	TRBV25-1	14	CASSERDSSYEQYF	TGTGCCAGCAGTGAAAGGGACAGCTCCTACGAGCAGTACTTC
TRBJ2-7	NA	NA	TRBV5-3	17	CARSSWTKYFVRYEQYF	TGTGCCAGAAGCTCCTGGACAAAGTACTTCGTCCGCTACGAGCAGTACTTC
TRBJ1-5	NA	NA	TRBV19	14	CASSTGDTSQPQHF	TGTGCCAGTAGTACTGGGGACACCAGTCAGCCCCAGCATTTT
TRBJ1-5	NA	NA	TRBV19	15	CASSIRGFGNQPQHF	TGTGCCAGTAGTATCAGGGGCTTCGGCAATCAGCCCCAGCATTTT
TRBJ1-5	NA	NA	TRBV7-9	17	CASSSYRGAYSNQPQHF	TGTGCCAGCAGCTCCTACCGGGGGGCTTATAGCAATCAGCCCCAGCATTTT
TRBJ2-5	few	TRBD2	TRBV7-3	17	CASSLIGGTSELETQYF	TGTGCCAGCAGCTTAATTGGGGGGACTAGCGAACTTGAGACCCAGTACTTC
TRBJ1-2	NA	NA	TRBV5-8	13	CASSLGVGDGYTF	TGTGCCAGCAGCTTGGGAGTAGGGGATGGCTACACCTTC
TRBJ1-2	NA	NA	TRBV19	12	CASTQGGLGYTF	TGTGCCAGTACCCAAGGAGGGCTCGGCTACACCTTC
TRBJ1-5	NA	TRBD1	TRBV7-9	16	CASSASDRGWNQPQHF	TGTGCCAGCAGTGCTTCCGACAGGGGATGGAATCAGCCCCAGCATTTT
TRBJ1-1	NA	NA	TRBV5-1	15	CASSFGGAGDTEAFF	TGCGCCAGCAGCTTCGGTGGGGCGGGGGACACTGAAGCTTTCTTT
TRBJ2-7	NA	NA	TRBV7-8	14	CASSLEGLLYEQYF	TGTGCCAGCAGCTTAGAGGGGCTCCTCTACGAGCAGTACTTC
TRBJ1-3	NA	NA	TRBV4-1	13	CASSLRGMDTIYF	TGCGCCAGCAGCCTGCGGGGTATGGACACCATATATTTT
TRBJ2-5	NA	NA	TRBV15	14	CATSRATLQETQYF	TGTGCCACCAGCAGGGCCACACTACAAGAGACCCAGTACTTC
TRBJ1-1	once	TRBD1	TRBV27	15	CASSIGTGTNTEAFF	TGTGCCAGCAGTATCGGGACAGGGACAAACACTGAAGCTTTCTTT
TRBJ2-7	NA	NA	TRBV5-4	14	CASSLEGGGGEQYF	TGTGCCAGCAGCTTGGAAGGGGGTGGGGGCGAGCAGTACTTC
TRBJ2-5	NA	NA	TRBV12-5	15	CASGLSAGNQETQYF	TGTGCTAGTGGTTTGTCGGCGGGGAACCAAGAGACCCAGTACTTC
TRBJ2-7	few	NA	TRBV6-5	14	CATQRQGSSGEQYF	TGTGCCACCCAGAGGCAGGGCTCGTCCGGTGAGCAGTACTTC
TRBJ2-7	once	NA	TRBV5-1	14	CASSFGGPTNEQYF	TGCGCCAGCAGCTTCGGGGGACCAACTAACGAGCAGTACTTC
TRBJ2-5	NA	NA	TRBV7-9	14	CASSLGRGQETQYF	TGTGCCAGCAGCTTGGGGCGTGGCCAAGAGACCCAGTACTTC
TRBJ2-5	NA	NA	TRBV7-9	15	CASSATATNQETQYF	TGTGCCAGCAGCGCCACGGCCACTAACCAAGAGACCCAGTACTTC
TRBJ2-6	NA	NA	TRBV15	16	CATSRDDGSGANGLTF	TGTGCCACCAGCAGAGATGATGGTTCTGGGGCCAACGGCCTGACTTTC
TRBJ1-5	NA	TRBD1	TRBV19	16	CASRNDRVEGNQPQHF	TGTGCCAGCCGAAACGACAGGGTTGAAGGCAATCAGCCCCAGCATTTT
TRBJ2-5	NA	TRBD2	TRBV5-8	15	CASSFFSGYQETQYF	TGTGCCAGCAGCTTTTTTAGCGGGTACCAAGAGACCCAGTACTTC
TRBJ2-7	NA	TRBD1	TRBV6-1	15	CASTLNWDRAYEQYF	TGTGCCAGCACCCTGAATTGGGACAGAGCCTACGAGCAGTACTTC
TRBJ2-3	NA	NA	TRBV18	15	CASSPEGLSTDTQYF	TGTGCCAGCTCACCGGAGGGACTTAGCACAGATACGCAGTATTTT
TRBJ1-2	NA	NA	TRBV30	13	CAWRADSFYGYTF	TGTGCCTGGAGAGCGGACAGCTTCTATGGCTACACCTTC
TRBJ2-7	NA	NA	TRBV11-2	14	CASSFGQPLQEQYF	TGTGCCAGCAGCTTTGGACAGCCCCTTCAAGAGCAGTACTTC
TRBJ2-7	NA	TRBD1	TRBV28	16	CASSLLMGQRSYEQYF	TGTGCCAGCAGTTTGTTAATGGGACAGAGATCCTACGAGCAGTACTTC
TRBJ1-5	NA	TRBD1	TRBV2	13	CASNRDRDQPQHF	TGTGCCAGCAACCGGGACAGGGATCAGCCCCAGCATTTT
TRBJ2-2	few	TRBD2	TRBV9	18	CASSEGLAVNRIPGELFF	TGTGCCAGCAGCGAGGGACTAGCGGTCAATAGGATTCCCGGGGAGCTGTTTTTT
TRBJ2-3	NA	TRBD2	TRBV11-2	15	CASSWLAVSTDTQYF	TGTGCCAGCAGTTGGCTAGCGGTCAGCACAGATACGCAGTATTTT
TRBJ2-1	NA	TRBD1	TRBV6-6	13	CASSPDRYNEQFF	TGTGCCAGCAGTCCGGACAGGTACAATGAGCAGTTCTTC
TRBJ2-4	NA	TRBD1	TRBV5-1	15	CASSSGQLAKNSQYF	TGCGCCAGCAGCTCGGGACAGCTAGCCAAAAACAGTCAGTACTTC
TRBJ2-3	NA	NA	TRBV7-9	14	CASSLAGRRDTQYF	TGTGCCAGCAGCTTAGCGGGGAGAAGAGATACGCAGTATTTT
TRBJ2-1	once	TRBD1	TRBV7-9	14	CSSSFRDRYNEQFF	TGTTCCAGCAGCTTCCGGGACAGGTACAATGAGCAGTTCTTC
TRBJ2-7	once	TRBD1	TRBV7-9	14	CSSSSRTGDYEQYF	TGTTCCAGCAGCTCGCGGACAGGGGACTACGAGCAGTACTTC
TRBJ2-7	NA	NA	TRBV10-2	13	CASSESPRIEQYF	TGCGCCAGCAGTGAGTCCCCCAGAATCGAGCAGTACTTC
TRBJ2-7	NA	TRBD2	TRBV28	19	CASSLPLAGTSGSIDEQYF	TGTGCCAGCAGTCTTCCTCTTGCCGGGACTAGCGGGAGTATCGACGAGCAGTACTTC
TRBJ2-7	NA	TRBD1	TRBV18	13	CASSLGQGREQYF	TGTGCCAGCTCACTGGGACAGGGAAGGGAGCAGTACTTC
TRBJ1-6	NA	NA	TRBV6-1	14	CASSPPSGDSPLHF	TGTGCCAGCAGTCCCCCTAGCGGGGATTCACCCCTCCACTTT
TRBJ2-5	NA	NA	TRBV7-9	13	CASSWGGGETQYF	TGTGCCAGCAGCTGGGGAGGGGGTGAGACCCAGTACTTC
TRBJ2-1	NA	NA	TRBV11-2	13	CASSLEWAYEQFF	TGTGCCAGCAGCTTAGAGTGGGCCTATGAGCAGTTCTTC
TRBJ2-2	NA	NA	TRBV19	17	CASSPRKIFRNTGELFF	TGTGCCAGTAGTCCCAGAAAAATCTTCCGTAACACCGGGGAGCTGTTTTTT
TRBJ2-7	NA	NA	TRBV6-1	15	CASSGLGAYPYEQYF	TGTGCCAGCAGTGGACTGGGGGCGTACCCCTACGAGCAGTACTTC
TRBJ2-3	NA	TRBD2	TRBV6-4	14	CASSERGGTDTQYF	TGTGCCAGCAGTGAGCGGGGGGGGACAGATACGCAGTATTTT
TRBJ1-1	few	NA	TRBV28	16	CASRSGQSIWKTEAFF	TGTGCCAGCAGGTCCGGACAGTCAATTTGGAAGACTGAAGCTTTCTTT
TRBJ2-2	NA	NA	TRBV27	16	CASSFSTGEATGELFF	TGTGCCAGCAGTTTTTCGACAGGCGAGGCGACCGGGGAGCTGTTTTTT
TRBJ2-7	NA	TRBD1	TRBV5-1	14	CASSALQGDHEQYF	TGCGCCAGCAGCGCGCTTCAGGGGGACCACGAGCAGTACTTC
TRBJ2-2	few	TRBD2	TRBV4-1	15	CASSQVPAGPGELFF	TGCGCCAGCAGCCAAGTGCCAGCGGGGCCCGGGGAGCTGTTTTTT
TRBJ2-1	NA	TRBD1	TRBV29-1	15	CSASSTGGARNEQFF	TGCAGCGCTAGCTCTACAGGGGGCGCTCGAAATGAGCAGTTCTTC